This passage covers 17 T cell receptor beta chains from one sample sequenced in a study of vaccination and CD4 T cells after COVID-19. Cultured CD4+ T cells had their DNA profiled by the Oncomine TCR Beta short-read assay. MiXCR was run by TCRdb on the PCR reads, yielding one entry per CDR3 protein. The table has some 5,300 distinct CDR3 sequences, about 30% seen once. These receptors' targets are unknown. As to treatment: roughly ten-day PBMC culture with coronavirus spike peptide pools or control peptides (ViraFEST assay). This material consisted of CD4+ T cells from blood, cultured in vitro, taken after SARS-CoV-2 vaccination. The receptor source for this set is a human donor who had recovered from COVID-19.

Relative to its sample, this clonotype is medium-sized. The chain carries TRBV7-2 and TRBJ2-7; perhaps TRBD1 as D (6 bases). The CDR3 is made up of 14 amino acids. Germline V gives CDR1 SGHTA, CDR2 FQGNSA. Trimming shortened V by 4 bases and J by 3 bases, and 13 bases separated the two germline ends. In nucleotides, the CDR3 is TGTGCCAGCAGCTACAAGACAGGTGGCTACGAGCAGTACTTC. Protein: CASSYKTGGYEQYF. The variable domain in full, with the rest retrieved from reference TRBV7-2 and TRBJ2-7, is GAGVSQSPSNKVTEKGKDVELRCDPISGHTALYWYRQSLGQGLEFLIYFQGNSAPDKSGLPSDRFSAERTGGSVSTLTIQRTQQEDSAVYLCASSYKTGGYEQYFGPGTRLTVT.

The CDR3: CSARPWRSYNEQFF. The CDR3, as DNA: TGCAGTGCTAGGCCGTGGAGGTCCTACAATGAGCAGTTCTTC. The chain employs TRBV20-1 and TRBJ2-1, with D tentatively TRBD2 (5 bases). The V gene lost 3 bases and the J gene lost 1 base, with 10 bases spanning the gap. The CDR3 spans 14 residues. Germline CDR1 is DFQATT and CDR2 is SNEGSKA (reference sequence).

This clonotype is medium-sized (0.01 to 0.1%) by share. V gene TRBV7-2 combines with J gene TRBJ2-7; D is perhaps TRBD2 (5 bases). V lost 4 bases to trimming and J lost 8 bases, with 15 bases between them. The length of the CDR3 is 13 residues. Germline assignment: CDR1 SGHTA and CDR2 FQGNSA. CDR3 in DNA: TGTGCCAGCAGCTCGGACTTAACCTGGCAGCAGTACTTC. Translation gives CASSSDLTWQQYF. The variable domain in full, with the rest retrieved from reference TRBV7-2 and TRBJ2-7, is GAGVSQSPSNKVTEKGKDVELRCDPISGHTALYWYRQSLGQGLEFLIYFQGNSAPDKSGLPSDRFSAERTGGSVSTLTIQRTQQEDSAVYLCASSSDLTWQQYFGPGTRLTVT.

The chain is built from TRBV7-6 and TRBJ2-7; 9 bases match TRBD2. Germline CDR1 is SGHVS and CDR2 is FNYEAQ. The ends lost 5 bases at V and 7 bases at J; junction bases unmatched: 3. The CDR3 consists of 12 residues. The chain's CDR3 is CASSHGLAEQYF. The CDR3 bases are TGTGCCAGCAGCCACGGACTAGCGGAGCAGTACTTC.

This chain connects TRBV7-2 to TRBJ1-5; D unclear. Trimming pared 5 bases from V and 2 bases from J, leaving 7 bases between. The CDR3 consists of 13 residues. Per the germline V gene, CDR1 is SGHTA and CDR2 is FQGNSA. The CDR3 region is CASSPRGNQPQHF. The CDR3 bases are TGTGCCAGCAGCCCTCGAGGCAATCAGCCCCAGCATTTT.

The rearrangement joins TRBV29-1 to TRBJ1-5; possible D gene TRBD1, 6 bases. The CDR3 consists of 13 residues. With 0 bases removed from V and 7 bases from J, the gap between germline ends came to 10 bases. CDR1 is SQVTM and CDR2 is ANQGSEA in the germline V gene. The CDR3 reads CSVEDHQGQPQHF. The CDR3, as DNA: TGCAGCGTTGAAGATCATCAGGGGCAGCCCCAGCATTTT. Complete variable domain (other parts from reference TRBV29-1 and TRBJ1-5): SAVISQKPSRDICQRGTSLTIQCQVDSQVTMMFWYRQQPGQSLTLIATANQGSEATYESGFVIDKFPISRPNLTFSTLTVSNMSPEDSSIYLCSVEDHQGQPQHFGDGTRLSIL.

The V gene is TRBV6-1, the J gene TRBJ2-1; D uncertain. Germline V gene sequence: CDR1 MNHNS, CDR2 SASEGT. The V end lost 6 bases, the J end lost 4 bases, and 13 bases lay between the germline ends. The CDR3 is 14 amino acids. Written as DNA, the CDR3 is TGTGCCAGCAGCTCCTTAGGGTCTTACAATGAGCAGTTCTTC. Residues: CASSSLGSYNEQFF.

This clonotype is termed medium-sized. The rearrangement joins TRBV7-9 to TRBJ2-5; D is perhaps TRBD2 (5 bases). Germline lookup yields CDR1 SEHNR and CDR2 FQNEAQ (reference sequence). Trimming removed 4 bases from V and 3 bases from J, with 12 bases in between. This CDR3 contains 14 residues. In nucleotides, the CDR3 is TGTGCCAGCAGCTCCCCGCTGAGGGAAGAGACCCAGTACTTC. Translating gives CASSSPLREETQYF. Complete variable domain (other parts from reference TRBV7-9 and TRBJ2-5): DTGVSQNPRHKITKRGQNVTFRCDPISEHNRLYWYRQTLGQGPEFLTYFQNEAQLEKSRLLSDRFSAERPKGSFSTLEIQRTEQGDSAMYLCASSSPLREETQYFGPGTRLLVL.

Within the sample, this clonotype is medium-sized. This chain connects TRBV7-9 to TRBJ1-2, with unresolved D. V dropped 5 bases and J dropped 7 bases, with 14 bases sitting between them. Germline V gene data show CDR1 as SEHNR and CDR2 as FQNEAQ (reference sequence). The CDR3 covers 13 residues. The CDR3 protein is CASSLPRSIGYTF. In DNA form, the CDR3 reads TGTGCCAGCAGCCTACCGAGGAGTATTGGCTACACCTTC.

This clonotype is judged medium-sized. The chain employs TRBV20-1 and TRBJ2-5; perhaps TRBD2 as D (7 bases). Germline V gene data show CDR1 as DFQATT and CDR2 as SNEGSKA (reference sequence). V was cut by 6 bases and J by 2 bases, with 28 bases left in between. There are 18 residues in the CDR3. The CDR3 DNA reads as TGCAGTGCCCCGGGGGCGGGAGCACCGCTGAGGGGACAAGAGACCCAGTACTTC. Protein product: CSAPGAGAPLRGQETQYF.

The chain couples TRBV7-2 to TRBJ2-3; 7 nucleotides agree with TRBD1. Per germline, CDR1 SGHTA and CDR2 FQGNSA. V was pared by 5 bases and J by 7 bases, with 6 bases of the junction left unmatched. The CDR3 consists of 13 residues. The DNA of the CDR3 is TGTGCCAGCAGCCTGGGACAGTTGTATACGCAGTATTTT. Protein sequence: CASSLGQLYTQYF.

This clonotype ranks as large. The V call is TRBV7-2, the J call TRBJ1-5; no firm D call. This CDR3 spans 14 amino acids. From germline, CDR1 is SGHTA and CDR2 FQGNSA. V lost 5 bases, J lost 0 bases, and 8 bases lay in between. The CDR3 bases are TGTGCCAGCAGCCCTTATTATAGCAATCAGCCCCAGCATTTT. This sequence encodes CASSPYYSNQPQHF.

This clonotype is classed as medium-sized (0.01 to 0.1%). The CDR3 nucleotides read TGTGCCAGCATCGCACCGGGACGGCGGACGAATAGTCAGTTCTTC. Amino acids: CASIAPGRRTNSQFF. The chain combines TRBV28 with TRBJ2-1; D assignment may be TRBD1 or TRBD2 (5 bases each). The CDR3 sequence is 15 residues long. Germline values: CDR1 MDHEN, CDR2 SYDVKM. Trimming removed 7 bases from V and 13 bases from J, with 26 bases in between. Drawing the rest from reference TRBV28 and TRBJ2-1, the complete variable domain is DVKVTQSSRYLVKRTGEKVFLECVQDMDHENMFWYRQDPGLGLRLIYFSYDVKMKEKGDIPEGYSVSREKKERFSLILESASTNQTSMYLCASIAPGRRTNSQFFGPGTRLTVL.

This clonotype has more than one count but fewer than ten. The CDR3 region has the DNA TGTGCCAGCAGCCCCCGTGTGGGACTGGCGGATACACACAATGAGCAGTTCTTC. It yields the protein CASSPRVGLADTHNEQFF. The chain links TRBV7-9 to TRBJ2-1; tentatively, D is TRBD2 (6 bases). The CDR3 contains 18 residues. CDR1 SEHNR and CDR2 FQNEAQ come from the germline V gene (reference sequence). The germline V and J ends were trimmed by 5 bases and 5 bases, with 25 bases remaining between them.

V gene TRBV28 combines with J gene TRBJ1-3, with TRBD1 matching over 8 bases. Trimming took 6 bases from V and 3 from J; bases not matched to a gene: 4. Per germline, CDR1 MDHEN and CDR2 SYDVKM. The length of the CDR3 is 14 residues. The CDR3 DNA follows: TGTGCCAGCAGCCCGACAGGGGTTGGAAACACCATATATTTT. Residues: CASSPTGVGNTIYF.

This clonotype was detected only a few times. The V gene is TRBV7-9, the J gene TRBJ2-3, with unresolved D. Germline CDR1 is SEHNR and CDR2 is FQNEAQ (reference sequence). The CDR3 is 12 amino acids. The V end was cut by 5 bases, the J end by 2 bases, with 5 bases between. The CDR3 DNA reads TGTGCCAGCAGCCCATCCACAGATACGCAGTATTTT. Protein sequence: CASSPSTDTQYF.

This clonotype was seen only a few times. This chain links TRBV27 with TRBJ1-5; D possibly corresponds to TRBD1 (5 bases). V dropped 6 bases and J dropped 7 bases, with 19 bases sitting between them. The germline gives CDR1 MNHEY, CDR2 SMNVEV (reference sequence). The CDR3 contains 15 residues. The CDR3 coding sequence is TGTGCCAGCAGCCCGACCTGGCAGGGCTGGCAGCCCCAGCATTTT. Translated: CASSPTWQGWQPQHF.